This T cell receptor (beta chain) stems from a study of T cell responses to AZD1222 COVID-19 vaccine. Study results and caveats: Following two doses of AZD1222, Spike-specific TCR breadth and depth rose.

In regard to this clone: Its specificity is not known.

CDR1 is MNHEY and CDR2 is SVGAGI in the germline V gene. The CDR3 runs to 14 residues. With 2 bases removed from V and 3 bases from J, the gap between germline ends came to 10 bases. The protocol was immunoSEQ multiplex PCR, while the TCRdb copy is restricted to in-frame clones and leaves out a portion. The sample lists under 35,000 clones, 85% to 90% occurring once. The chain joins TRBV6-5 to TRBJ1-1, with D unclear. This TCR derives from an adult who received the AZD1222 COVID-19 vaccine. This material consisted of peripheral blood, taken 28 days after the second AZD1222 dose. In DNA, the CDR3 is TGTGCCAGCAGTTACGGTTTAAGTTACACTGAAGCTTTCTTT. Translation gives CASSYGLSYTEAFF.